This T cell receptor (beta chain) was captured in a study of response to subunit inactivated influenza vaccine. This CDR3 contains 13 residues. With 0 bases removed from V and 5 bases from J, the gap between germline ends came to 7 bases. Germline V gene lookup returns CDR1 SGHAT and CDR2 FQNNGV. TCRdb fed the RT-PCR reads into MiXCR, producing one record per CDR3 protein. This table has 500,000 to 600,000 distinct CDR3 sequences, roughly 12% appearing once. The table lists this clonotype with a few counts. These sequences were also reported in another study, on T cells expressing NK-cell markers. That source reports: Libraries used 5'RACE template switching adding universal primer site and UMIs. Sorted CD3+CD56-NKG2C+, CD3+CD56+NKG2C- and CD3+CD56+NKG2C+ T cells were the source of the TCR beta repertoires. Of eight sequenced donors, seven were HCMV-seropositive and one HCMV-seronegative. Dominant NKG2C+ clonotypes were found to form about 1.0-7.5% of CD8+ T cells in six donors. Whether expanded NKG2C+ T cell clones were HCMV-specific remained unclear.

The source of this sequence is a man in his forties or fifties who received an inactivated influenza vaccine. The chain joins TRBV11-2 to TRBJ2-5, with no clear D. The source material was PBMCs from blood, sampled on the day of vaccination. Here the CDR3 DNA reads TGTGCCAGCAGCTTAGATCCTGGCGAGACCCAGTACTTC. Protein: CASSLDPGETQYF.